Listed here are 10 T cell receptor beta chains from one sample, sequenced in a study of vaccination and CD4 T cells after COVID-19 (dated by TCRdb to 2022 to 2024). The treatment or condition label for this specimen denotes: approximately 11-day PBMC culture with coronavirus spike peptide pools or control peptides (ViraFEST assay). Library preparation was by PCR. The sequencing machine was an Illumina iSeq 100. At the Johns Hopkins FTIC core, DNA from the cultured CD4+ T cells underwent TCR sequencing with the Oncomine TCR Beta short-read assay. TCRdb applied fastp at Q25 and MiXCR to the public reads, then kept only in-frame beta chains. Every distinct CDR3 protein forms one entry, paired with its most common genes and DNA. The sample table lists about 5,500 distinct CDR3 sequences, 71% of them with a count of one. The leading ten clones occupy roughly 19% of the sample. Which antigens these TCRs recognize remains unknown.

Sequenced: CD4+ T cells from blood, cultured in vitro. These receptors originate from a human donor who had recovered from COVID-19.

The chain joins TRBV24-1 to TRBJ2-5; D could derive from TRBD1 or TRBD2 (5 bases each). Trimming cost V 3 bases and J 5 bases, with 18 bases left between them. In germline, CDR1 is KGHDR, CDR2 SFDVKD. This CDR3 has 16 residues. CDR3 bases: TGTGCCACCAGTGATCCCATCACTAGGGGAGAGGAGACCCAGTACTTC. Its translation: CATSDPITRGEETQYF.

The rearrangement links TRBV21-1 to TRBJ1-3. TRBV21-1 is a pseudogene. CDR3 length: 13 residues. The CDR3 DNA sequence: TGTGCCAGCAGCATCTTTTTAGGAAACACCATATATTTT. It encodes CASSIFLGNTIYF.

This clonotype was counted a single time. A read error may account for a junction end that differs from germline. The CDR3 spells CASSLQDGNSPPHF. In DNA, the CDR3 is TGTGCCAGCAGCTTACAGGACGGTAATTCACCCCCCCACTTT. The J gene is TRBJ1-6, the V gene TRBV7-6; D gene unclear. The CDR3 is made up of 14 amino acids. Germline CDR1 SGHVS, CDR2 FNYEAQ.

The chain recombines TRBV2 with TRBJ1-3; no definite D call. Trimming shortened V by 2 bases and J by 2 bases, and 10 bases separated the two germline ends. Germline lookup yields CDR1 SNHLY and CDR2 FYNNEI. The CDR3 contains 15 residues. CDR3 sequence reads: CASSESGGTGNTIYF. DNA of the CDR3: TGTGCCAGCAGTGAATCGGGCGGTACTGGAAACACCATATATTTT.

The chain uses TRBV7-6 and TRBJ2-2, with 8 positions matching TRBD2. V lost 0 bases to trimming and J lost 3 bases; unmatched junction nucleotides: 6. This CDR3 has 17 residues. Germline CDR1 and CDR2: SGHVS and FNYEAQ. CDR3 DNA: TGTGCCAGCAGCTTAGCGCTACTAGCGGCGTACACCGGGGAGCTGTTTTTT. Its protein product is CASSLALLAAYTGELFF.

The CDR3 here is CSVVGGAVDTQYF. CDR3 sequence (DNA): TGCAGCGTTGTGGGGGGCGCGGTAGATACGCAGTATTTT. The chain uses TRBV29-1 and TRBJ2-3; D assignment may be TRBD1 or TRBD2 (6 bases each). Germline values: CDR1 SQVTM, CDR2 ANQGSEA. Between the trimmed V and J ends, which lost 4 bases and 5 bases, there was a span of 13 bases. This CDR3 has 13 amino acids.

The CDR3 protein is CASSTSPGPFSYNEQFF. The CDR3 DNA follows: TGTGCCAGCAGCACTTCCCCGGGACCCTTCTCCTACAATGAGCAGTTCTTC. The chain uses TRBV21-1 and TRBJ2-1; TRBD1 is the table's D call, not checked against the DNA. TRBV21-1 is an annotated pseudogene. The CDR3 is 17 residues long.

V and J are TRBV20-1 and TRBJ2-1, with 8 bases that match TRBD1. The CDR3 loop spans 14 amino acids. Germline V CDR1 and CDR2: DFQATT, SNEGSKA (reference sequence). J was trimmed by 1 base and V by 7 bases; bases with no gene match: 6. CDR3 in DNA: TGCAGTGGGAGGCAGGGGGCTTCCTACAATGAGCAGTTCTTC. Residues: CSGRQGASYNEQFF.

This rearrangement joins TRBV20-1 to TRBJ1-3, with TRBD1 as a possible D gene (5 bases). In germline, CDR1 is DFQATT, CDR2 SNEGSKA (reference sequence). V lost 3 bases to trimming and J lost 5 bases, with 11 bases between them. The CDR3 covers 13 residues. The CDR3 nucleotides are TGCAGTGCTAGTACAGGCGGTAGAAACACCATATATTTT. Its translation: CSASTGGRNTIYF.

CDR3 nucleotides: TGTGCCAGCAGTGACCCCGGGAGGGGCCAAGAGACCCAGTACTTC. This codes for CASSDPGRGQETQYF. The rearrangement links TRBV6-1 to TRBJ2-5, with 8 bases that match TRBD2. The germline gives CDR1 MNHNS, CDR2 SASEGT. This CDR3 has 15 residues. J lost 1 base, V lost 3 bases, and 4 bases had no gene match.